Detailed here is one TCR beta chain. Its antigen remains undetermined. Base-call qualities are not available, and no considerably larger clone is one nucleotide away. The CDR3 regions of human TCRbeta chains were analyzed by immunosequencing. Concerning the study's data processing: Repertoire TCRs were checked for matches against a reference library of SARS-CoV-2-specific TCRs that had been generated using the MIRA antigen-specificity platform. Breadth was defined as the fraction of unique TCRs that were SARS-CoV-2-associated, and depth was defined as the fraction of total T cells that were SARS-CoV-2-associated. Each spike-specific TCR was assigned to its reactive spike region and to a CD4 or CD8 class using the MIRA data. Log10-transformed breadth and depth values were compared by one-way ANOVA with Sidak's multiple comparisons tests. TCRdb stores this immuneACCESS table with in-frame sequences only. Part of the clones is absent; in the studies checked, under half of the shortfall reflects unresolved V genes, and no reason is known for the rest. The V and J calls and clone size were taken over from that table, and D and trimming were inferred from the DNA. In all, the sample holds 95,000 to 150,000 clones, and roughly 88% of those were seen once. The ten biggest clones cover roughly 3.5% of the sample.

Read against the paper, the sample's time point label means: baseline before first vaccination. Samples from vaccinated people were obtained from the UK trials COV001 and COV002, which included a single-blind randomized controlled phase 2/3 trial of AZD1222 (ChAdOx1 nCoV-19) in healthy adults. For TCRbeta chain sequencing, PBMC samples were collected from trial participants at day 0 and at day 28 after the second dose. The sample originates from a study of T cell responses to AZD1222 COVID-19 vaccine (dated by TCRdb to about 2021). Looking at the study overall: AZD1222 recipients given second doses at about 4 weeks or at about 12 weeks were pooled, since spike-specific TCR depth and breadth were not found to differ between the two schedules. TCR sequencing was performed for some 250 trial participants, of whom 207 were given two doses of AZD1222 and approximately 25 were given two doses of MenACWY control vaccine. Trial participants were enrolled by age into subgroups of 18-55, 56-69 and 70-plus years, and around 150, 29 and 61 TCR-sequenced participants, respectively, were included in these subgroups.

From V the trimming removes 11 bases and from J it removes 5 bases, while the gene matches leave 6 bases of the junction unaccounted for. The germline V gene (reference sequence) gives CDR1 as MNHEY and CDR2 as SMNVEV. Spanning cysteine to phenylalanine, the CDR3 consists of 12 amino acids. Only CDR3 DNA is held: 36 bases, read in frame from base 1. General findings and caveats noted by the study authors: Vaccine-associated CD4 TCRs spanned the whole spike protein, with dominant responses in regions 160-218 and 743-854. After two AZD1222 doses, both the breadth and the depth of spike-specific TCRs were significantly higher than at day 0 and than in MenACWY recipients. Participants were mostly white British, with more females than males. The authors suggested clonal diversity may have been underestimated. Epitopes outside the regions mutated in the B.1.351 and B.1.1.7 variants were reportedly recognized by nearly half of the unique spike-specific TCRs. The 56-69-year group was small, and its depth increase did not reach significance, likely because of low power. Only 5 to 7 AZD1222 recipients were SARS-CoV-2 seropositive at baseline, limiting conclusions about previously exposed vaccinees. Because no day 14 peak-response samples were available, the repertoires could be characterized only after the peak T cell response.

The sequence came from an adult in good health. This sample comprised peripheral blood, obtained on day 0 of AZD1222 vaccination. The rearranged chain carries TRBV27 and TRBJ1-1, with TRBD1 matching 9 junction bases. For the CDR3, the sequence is CAGNRGRTEAFF. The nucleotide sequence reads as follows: TGTGCCGGGAACAGGGGGCGGACTGAAGCTTTCTTT.